The 9 T cell receptor beta chains in this list originate from one sample, sequenced in a study of blood T cell repertoires in COVID-19. The assay was immunoSEQ multiplex PCR, and TCRdb's table has in-frame clones only and misses some. The table shows hundreds of thousands of clones, with approximately 90% occurring only once. Sample: PBMCs or T cells enriched from blood (not recorded which). The receptor set was obtained from a woman aged 18-29 years who had recovered from COVID-19.

This rearrangement joins TRBV11-2 to TRBJ2-7, with 9 bases aligning to TRBD1. Trimming cost V 3 bases and J 5 bases; bases outside gene matches: 8. The CDR3 spans 15 residues. The germline V gene encodes CDR1 SGHAT and CDR2 FQNNGV. The CDR3 coding sequence is TGTGCCAGCAGCTTGGGGGACAGGGTCGTCCACGAGCAGTACTTC. Its protein product is CASSLGDRVVHEQYF. The variable domain in full, with the rest retrieved from reference TRBV11-2 and TRBJ2-7, is EAGVAQSPRYKIIEKRQSVAFWCNPISGHATLYWYQQILGQGPKLLIQFQNNGVVDDSQLPKDRFSAERLKGVDSTLKIQPAKLEDSAVYLCASSLGDRVVHEQYFGPGTRLTVT.

V usage is TRBV15 and J usage is TRBJ2-7; 11 positions match TRBD2. CDR3 size: 16 residues. V shed 0 bases, J shed 3 bases, and the junction held 4 bases outside the gene matches. The germline CDR1 and CDR2 sequences are LNHNV and YYDKDF (reference sequence). The CDR3 loop reads CATSRDGTSGIYEQYF. In nucleotides, the CDR3 is TGTGCCACCAGCAGAGACGGGACTAGCGGAATCTACGAGCAGTACTTC. Using reference TRBV15 and TRBJ2-7 for the parts outside the CDR3, the full variable domain is DAMVIQNPRYQVTQFGKPVTLSCSQTLNHNVMYWYQQKSSQAPKLLFHYYDKDFNNEADTPDNFQSRRPNTSFCFLDIRSPGLGDTAMYLCATSRDGTSGIYEQYFGPGTRLTVT.

V and J are TRBV27 and TRBJ1-2; possibly TRBD1 for D (5 bases). CDR1 is MNHEY and CDR2 is SMNVEV in the germline V gene (reference sequence). Deletions cut 4 bases from V and 8 bases from J, with 32 bases between. This CDR3 has 19 amino acids. The CDR3, as DNA: TGTGCCAGCAGTTCCCAACTAACTCTTTCCGGGCCTCCGGGGGGGGGCTACACCTTC. Its protein is CASSSQLTLSGPPGGGYTF.

The chain combines TRBV27 with TRBJ2-1; D call uncertain. The CDR3 extends over 13 amino acids. Looked up from germline, CDR1 is MNHEY and CDR2 is SMNVEV (reference sequence). V lost 1 base to trimming and J lost 4 bases, with 5 bases between them. The CDR3 loop is CASSLLMYNEQFF. DNA of the CDR3: TGTGCCAGCAGTTTATTAATGTACAATGAGCAGTTCTTC.

This clone appeared a few times. CDR3 in DNA: TGTGCCAGCTCACCGGGACAGGGAATCTCTGGGGCCAACGTCCTGACTTTC. Translated: CASSPGQGISGANVLTF. This chain connects TRBV18 to TRBJ2-6, with TRBD1 matching over 9 bases. The CDR3 extends over 17 amino acids. The J segment lost 0 bases and the V segment lost 3 bases, leaving 3 bases of the junction unmatched. Germline CDR1 and CDR2: KGHSH and LQKENI.

The J gene is TRBJ2-1, the V gene TRBV19; 7 bases are shared with TRBD2. The germline gives CDR1 LNHDA, CDR2 SQIVND (reference sequence). The CDR3 length is 15 residues. The V gene end was trimmed by 3 bases and the J gene end by 9 bases; junction bases not matched to a gene: 11. In DNA, the CDR3 is TGTGCCAGTAGTATGAGACTAGCACCCCCGGGTGAGCAGTTCTTC. This sequence encodes CASSMRLAPPGEQFF.

In regard to this clone: Other DNA sequences within the sample encode an identical CDR3. This chain connects TRBV7-3 to TRBJ2-3; TRBD1 agrees at 7 bases. In germline, CDR1 is SGHTA, CDR2 FQGTGA. The CDR3 has 14 amino acids. With 6 bases clipped from V and 1 base from J, the junction kept 4 bases outside the gene matches. CDR3 amino acids: CASSSDRGTDTQYF. CDR3 in DNA: TGTGCCAGCAGTTCCGACAGGGGCACAGATACGCAGTATTTT.

This chain connects TRBV5-4 to TRBJ2-7; maybe TRBD2 (5 bases). This CDR3 has 15 residues. Germline CDR1 is SGHNT and CDR2 is YYREEE (reference sequence). V was cut by 1 base and J by 0 bases, with 11 bases left in between. CDR3 nucleotides: TGTGCCAGCAGCTTGTCTGACCGGGACTCCTACGAGCAGTACTTC. Translation gives CASSLSDRDSYEQYF.

The V call is TRBV3-1 (or the pseudogene TRBV3-2), the J call TRBJ1-4; TRBD1 matches at 7 bases. The J segment lost 5 bases and the V segment lost 1 base, leaving 10 bases of the junction unmatched. CDR3 length equals 17 residues. The germline V gene has CDR1 LGHDT and CDR2 YNNKEL (reference sequence). Written as DNA, the CDR3 is TGTGCCAGCAGCCAAGGGTTTTTTCAGGGGGAGAATGAAAAACTGTTTTTT. As protein: CASSQGFFQGENEKLFF.